The TCR beta chain described here comes from a study of cytomegalovirus exposure and HLA in healthy donors (TCRdb year 2017). Background for the entire study: In an earlier analysis of 587 of the donors, 276 Gb of sequence data and 120 million or so unique TCR beta sequences from 150 million to 200 million T cells were reported. Both class I and class II loci were covered by HLA typing, at four-digit resolution. To predict cytomegalovirus infection status, the study combined high-throughput TCR immunosequencing, statistical association of individual TCRs with disease status, and machine learning. Because of strong linkage in the cohort, five DR-DQ haplotypes were treated as single units for association and clustering. Typing coverage varied by locus: roughly 629-630 donors for A, B, C, DRB1 and DQB1; more than 500 for DQA1; over 600 for DPA1; fewer than 480 for DPB1. Among about 370 genotyped donors of the cohort, an average of approximately 240,000 unique TCR beta nucleotide sequences was sequenced per donor, of which roughly 17% were non-productive. The aim of the study was to test whether cataloging public T cell receptors could identify signatures of past pathogen exposure. Every discovery cohort repertoire had been produced on one sequencing platform. Genome-wide SNP genotypes for about 60% of the 666 donors were used in a later genetic analysis, which treated that subset as a discovery cohort. Along with the approximately 700-subject first cohort, a separate validation cohort of 120 different subjects was used. The study profiled the T cell repertoires of around 700 subjects by immunosequencing and related them to cytomegalovirus serostatus. Among the roughly 400 genotyped donors, around 81% belonged to the genetic ancestry cluster associated with self-reported Caucasian donors. Donor age, sex, ethnicity and CMV serostatus were collected together with the repertoire data. An earlier analysis of several hundred of the donors used high-throughput TCR beta sequencing to judge whether each TCR beta V gene segment behaved as functional or pseudogenic. An early release covering about 600 HLA-typed donors comprised about 300 gigabases of sequencing data and roughly 86 million unique TCR sequences. A later analysis re-examined previously published TCR beta repertoires from just over 650 donors and added high-resolution HLA genotyping to investigate patterns of TCR occurrence. The later analysis used no new phenotypic data to find candidate immune exposures, relying instead on TCR beta sequences and their occurrence across donors. The study at large found these results: In a later analysis, several top co-occurrence clusters were reported to appear linked to parvovirus B19, influenza, CMV and Epstein-Barr virus. In a later analysis, TCR association rates were found to vary across HLA loci, with the most associated TCRs seen for DRB1 alleles and the fewest for HLA-C alleles. A further reported finding was that TCR beta sequences accurately predicted the HLA-A and HLA-B alleles for most subjects in the first cohort. The 87-base-pair reads could not distinguish some IMGT-functional V segments, including TRBV6-2 and TRBV6-3, so those segments were excluded. Sequencing depth was assumed to be roughly uniform across donors in the presence/absence analyses, though that assumption may not hold. A total of some 180 TCR beta chains were listed by the study as associated with cytomegalovirus. Because counts were too low, around 18 rarely observed V segments, including chromosome 9 orphons, were left out of the earlier analysis of 500 to 750 of the donors. In this cohort, only TCR beta chains were sequenced, and detectable features were limited by the absence of alpha or paired-chain data. A later genetic analysis reported fewer N-insertions in productive TCRs among donors in an Asian-associated ancestry cluster than the roughly 640-donor mean. Broadly in line with IMGT annotations, most TCR beta V segments showed up in productive rearrangements about 87% or about 30% of the time in an earlier analysis of several hundred of the donors. A later analysis found that most CMV-associated TCR beta chains appeared HLA-restricted, with HLA associations seemingly driven largely by CMV exposure. In vitro tests confirmed that a few of the cytomegalovirus-associated TCR beta chains recognize cytomegalovirus antigens. Linkage disequilibrium might explain the correlated functional status among segregating V segments, but an unknown experimental factor could not be ruled out. In both the original and validation cohorts, the classifier was reported to diagnose cytomegalovirus status with high specificity and sensitivity. It was suggested by the authors that the approach could potentially be generalized to other disease states and immunological phenotypes. Across donors, most TCR sequences were observed very rarely, whereas some public TCRs were present in many individuals. At a false discovery rate of 0.05, a later analysis linked approximately 18,000 TCR beta sequences to specific HLA alleles. In a later analysis, HLA-associated TCR beta chains showed more clonal expansion and lower generation probabilities than non-associated chains that were equally common. In a later genetic analysis, a missense DCLRE1C variant was associated with V-gene and J-gene trimming of TCR beta chains, and the association was replicated in an independent cohort. Immune exposure information for the cohort was limited to CMV serostatus. The sequencing pipeline was judged likely to have produced a cluster of highly shared sequence variants as a technical artifact. When HLA alleles, especially DR and DQ, strongly co-occurred, TCR associations were difficult to assign to individual alleles. HLA typing was unavailable for some donors at each locus, so association tests used only the typed subset.

Regarding this clone: It has no known antigen specificity. Per-base qualities were not stored, and no clone one base away is much larger.

CDR3 length: 16 amino acids, cysteine to phenylalanine. The CDR3 DNA has 48 bases and is translated from base 1. Libraries were built with the immunoSEQ multiplex PCR assay. The multiplex PCR relied on a mix of 60 forward primers for TCR Vbeta segments and 13 reverse primers for TCR Jbeta segments. A multiplex PCR assay on genomic DNA amplified the CDR3 region of rearranged TCR beta genes. The amplified TCR beta libraries were sequenced on the Illumina HiSeq System as 87-base-pair reads. The paper's processing steps were these. A later analysis tallied 70 million to 100 million unique TCR beta chains across the 550 to 850 repertoires, and roughly 11 million of those chains were shared by two or more donors. To remove PCR and sequencing errors, raw reads were error-corrected and collapsed into unique sequences using a nearest-neighbor algorithm that merged closely related sequences. To assign V, D and J gene segments, CDR3 sequences were aligned to IMGT reference sequences. Each retained sequence needed at least a six-nucleotide match to both a V gene segment and a J gene segment. Rearrangements were classified as productive when the CDR3 lacked stop codons and remained in frame with V and J, and all other rearrangements were classified as non-productive. CDR3 was defined according to IMGT convention as the region running from the second conserved V-encoded cysteine to the conserved J-encoded phenylalanine. In an earlier analysis of around 640 of the donors, sequences lacking an unambiguous match to a single V gene segment were excluded. An earlier analysis of 587 of the donors called V segments functional above 56.7% productive rearrangements and segregating when the between-donor standard deviation exceeded 5%. To diagnose cytomegalovirus status from the catalog of TCR beta chain sequences, a statistical classification framework was built. V and J gene assignment, in a later analysis, came from comparing TCR nucleotide sequences with IMGT/GENE-DB human TR gene sequences. In a later analysis, CDR3 sequences and most-parsimonious VDJ recombination scenarios were assigned using the TCRdist pipeline. In a later analysis, each TCR beta chain was defined by its CDR3 amino acid sequence together with its V-gene family, and reads without a unique V-gene family were excluded. As a way to deal with suspected cross-contamination and a sequencing artifact, a later analysis dropped roughly 620 nucleotide sequences that were highly shared and had low generation probability. A later analysis calculated a clonal expansion index for each public chain from normalized within-repertoire ranks of inferred template counts. In a later analysis, generation probabilities were computed using a VDJ recombination model fitted to out-of-frame rearrangements, and the results were checked against IGoR. In a later analysis, hypergeometric tests were used to score TCR-TCR, TCR-HLA and TCR-CMV co-occurrence, with a repertoire-size bias correction applied to TCR pairs. A later analysis estimated false discovery rates by permuting HLA or CMV assignments 20 times. In a later analysis, co-occurring TCRs were grouped using DBSCAN, and TCRdist sequence similarity was added for clustering within HLA-allele-positive subsets. For co-occurrence clustering, repertoires with fewer than 30,000 or more than 120,000 public chains were excluded, along with five or six repertoires with anomalous nucleotide sharing. This is the immuneACCESS table as TCRdb keeps it, with only in-frame sequences that have V and J called. A part of the clones is gone; compared with another copy, unresolved V genes explain less than half, and the rest is unexplained. V and J calls and clone size follow that table, whereas D and trimming were derived from the DNA. This sample gives 150,000 to 200,000 clones in total; about four fifths of them show up just once. The top ten clones comprise approximately 2% of the sample.

In total, 500 to 700 healthy bone marrow donors made up the cohort. At the time of sampling, all cohort members were nominally healthy, though unrecorded immune exposures were likely present. The donor tested CMV seronegative and was one of the 352 seronegative cohort members. A peripheral blood sample was collected from each donor, and TCR beta sequencing was performed on peripheral blood mononuclear cells. Genomic DNA extraction from the blood cell samples was performed with the Qiagen DNeasy Blood Extraction Kit. The source is a woman in her thirties in good health and CMV-seronegative. The sequenced sample was PBMCs. The rearranged chain carries TRBV21-1 and TRBJ2-7; TRBD1, the D gene given by the table, was not confirmed from the DNA. TRBV21-1 is a documented pseudogene. CDR3 loop: CASSTAPTGGSYEQYF. The sequence in DNA is TGTGCCAGCAGCACCGCGCCCACAGGGGGCTCCTACGAGCAGTACTTC.